A single sample is the source of the 5 T cell receptor beta chains below, sequenced in a study of blood T cells in healthy people across ages (dated by TCRdb to 2014 to 2015). Library preparation employed 5' RACE. TCRdb shows the sequencer as Illumina HiSeq 2500. A second roughly 6 to 12 cycle PCR used a sample-barcoded 5' primer and a J-beta primer mix. TCRdb trimmed public reads at Q25 via fastp, called clones via MiXCR and kept in-frame beta chains. Every CDR3 protein is listed once, alongside the most common genes and DNA of its rows. For this sample there are roughly 680,000 distinct CDR3 sequences; around 49% appear just once. The ten most abundant clones make up 25% to 35% of the sample. The sample comprised blood. These receptors were collected from a woman aged 55-75 years in good health.

This clonotype was counted once. The chain employs TRBV25-1 and TRBJ2-5; D might be TRBD1 (6 bases). Germline CDR1 reads MGHDK; CDR2 reads SYGVNS. V lost 2 bases, J lost 1 base, and 14 bases lay in between. The CDR3 totals 16 residues. The CDR3 region has the DNA TGTGCCAGCAGTGAACTACAGGGTGGTTCCCAAGAGACCCAGTACTTC. It encodes CASSELQGGSQETQYF.

This clonotype was observed once. Sequence at one end of the junction differs from germline and may be a read error. The CDR3 region is CASSLNRGSIDTQYF. The CDR3 DNA follows: TGCGCCAGCAGCTTGAATCGCGGGAGCATAGATACGCAGTATTTT. The chain joins TRBV5-1 to TRBJ2-3; 7 positions match TRBD2. Looked up from germline, CDR1 is SGHRS and CDR2 is YFSETQ. The CDR3 sequence is 15 residues long.

The rearrangement uses TRBV29-1 and TRBJ1-4, with D maybe TRBD1 (6 bases). CDR1 SQVTM and CDR2 ANQGSEA come from the germline V gene. Trimming removed 7 bases from V and 7 bases from J, with 16 bases in between. The CDR3 totals 13 residues. For the CDR3, the DNA is TGCAGCGCTGCTACAGGGTTAGGTGAAAAACTGTTTTTT. Translated: CSAATGLGEKLFF.

This clonotype turned up a few times. This chain connects TRBV6-2 or TRBV6-3 to TRBJ2-7; 8 bases line up with TRBD2. The CDR3 has 16 amino acids. Germline values: CDR1 MNHEY, CDR2 SVGEGT. Losses at the gene ends were 8 bases for V and 0 bases for J; bases not matched to a gene: 12. The CDR3 sequence is CASRWGERESSYEQYF. The CDR3 nucleotides are TGTGCCAGCCGATGGGGGGAGCGGGAGAGCTCCTACGAGCAGTACTTC.

The chain joins TRBV28 to TRBJ2-1, with D possibly being TRBD1 (6 bases). The CDR3 is 14 amino acids. Germline CDR1 reads MDHEN; CDR2 reads SYDVKM. Deletions cut 4 bases from V and 7 bases from J, with 14 bases between. This CDR3 reads CASSYGDTKNEQFF. The CDR3 nucleotides are TGTGCCAGCAGTTACGGGGACACCAAAAATGAGCAGTTCTTC.